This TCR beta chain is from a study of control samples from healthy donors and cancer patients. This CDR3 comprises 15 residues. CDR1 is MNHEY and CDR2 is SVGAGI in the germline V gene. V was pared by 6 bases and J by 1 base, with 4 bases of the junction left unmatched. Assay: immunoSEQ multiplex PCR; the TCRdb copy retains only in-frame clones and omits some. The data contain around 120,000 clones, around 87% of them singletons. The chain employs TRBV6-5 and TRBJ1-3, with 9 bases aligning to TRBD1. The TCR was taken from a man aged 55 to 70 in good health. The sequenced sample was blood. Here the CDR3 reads CASSDGTGSGNTIYF. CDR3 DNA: TGTGCCAGCAGCGACGGGACAGGGTCTGGAAACACCATATATTTT.